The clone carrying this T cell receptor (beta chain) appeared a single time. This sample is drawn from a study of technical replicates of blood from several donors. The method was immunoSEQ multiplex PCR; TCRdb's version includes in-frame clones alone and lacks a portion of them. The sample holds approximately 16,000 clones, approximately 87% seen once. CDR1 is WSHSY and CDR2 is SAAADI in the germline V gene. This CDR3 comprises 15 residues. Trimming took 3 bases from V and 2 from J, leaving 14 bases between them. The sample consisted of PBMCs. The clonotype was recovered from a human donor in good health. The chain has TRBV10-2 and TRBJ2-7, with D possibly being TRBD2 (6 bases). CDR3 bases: TGCGCCAGCAGTGATCTAGGCGGGACGCCCTACGAGCAGTACTTC. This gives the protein CASSDLGGTPYEQYF.